This TCR beta chain originates from a study of blood T cell repertoires in COVID-19. Across the whole study: Samples of COVID-19 (acute and convalescent) were obtained from the United States, Italy and Spain.

The data were produced by immunoSEQ multiplex PCR, yet TCRdb's version contains in-frame clones alone and is incomplete. The sample contains about 180,000 clones, 80% to 90% of which appear only once. This clone showed up just once. The receptor comes from an older man with active or convalescent COVID-19. Source material: peripheral blood.

As DNA, the CDR3 is TGCGCCAGCAGCCAGAGGGGGAATGAGCAGTTCTTC. Translating it yields CASSQRGNEQFF. This chain connects TRBV4-3 to TRBJ2-1; a possible D gene is TRBD1 (6 bases). This CDR3 region has 12 residues. CDR1 and CDR2 (germline): LGHNA, YSLEER. Trimming left V 3 bases short and J 7 bases short, with 7 bases between.